This entry is about one T cell receptor (beta chain). This entry belongs to a study of T-cell reconstitution after alpha-beta-depleted transplantation in children. The authors prepared the TCRbeta library with unique molecular identifiers. Each CDR3 protein gets one entry after TCRdb re-called the PCR reads with MiXCR. This table holds around 600,000 distinct CDR3 sequences, 15% to 20% found once. The source material was PBMCs from the stem cell graft donor, sampled from the stem cell graft. The TCR comes from a human donor who donated a stem cell graft to a child with acute myeloid leukemia.

In nucleotides, the CDR3 is TGTGCCAGCTCCCACACTTCGGGACAGGGGAACGAGCAGTACTTC. Translation: CASSHTSGQGNEQYF. The rearrangement uses TRBV25-1 and TRBJ2-7, with 10 nucleotides matching TRBD1. V lost 8 bases and J lost 5; bases outside the gene matches: 12. This CDR3 region has 15 residues. Germline V gives CDR1 MGHDK, CDR2 SYGVNS.